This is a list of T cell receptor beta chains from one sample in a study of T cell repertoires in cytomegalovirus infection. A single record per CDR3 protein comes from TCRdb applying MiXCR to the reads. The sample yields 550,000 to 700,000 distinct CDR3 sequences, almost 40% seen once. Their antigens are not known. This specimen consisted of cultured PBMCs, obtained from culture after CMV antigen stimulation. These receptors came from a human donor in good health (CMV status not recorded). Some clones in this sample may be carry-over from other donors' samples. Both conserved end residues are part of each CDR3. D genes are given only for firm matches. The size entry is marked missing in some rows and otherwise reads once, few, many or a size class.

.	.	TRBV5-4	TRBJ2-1	TGTGCCAGCAGCTGGACTGGTAACAATGAGCAGTTCTTC	CASSWTGNNEQFF
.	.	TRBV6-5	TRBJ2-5	TGTGCCAGCAGCTACGTGGGGATCCGGGAGACCCAGTACTTC	CASSYVGIRETQYF
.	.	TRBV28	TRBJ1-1	TGTGCCAGCGGGGGGGGCCTGCCCGTTCCTTTCTTT	CASGGGLPVPFF
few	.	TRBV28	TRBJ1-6	TGTGCCAGCAGTTTTTATCAGGGGAATTCACCCCTCCACTTT	CASSFYQGNSPLHF
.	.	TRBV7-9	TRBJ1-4	TGTGCCAGCAGCGACCAAAGTGCAACTAATGAAAAACTGTTTTTT	CASSDQSATNEKLFF
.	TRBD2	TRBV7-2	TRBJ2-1	TGTGCCAGCAGCCCACTAGCGGGACCGCTTAGCAATGAGCAGTTCTTC	CASSPLAGPLSNEQFF
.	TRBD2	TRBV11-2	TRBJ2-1	TGTGCCAGCAGCCCCCCACCTAGCGGAAAAGACCTCTCCTACAATGAGCAGTTCTTC	CASSPPPSGKDLSYNEQFF
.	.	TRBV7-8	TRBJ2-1	TGTGCCAGCAGCGAGACCGGGGCCCGACGGGATGAGCAGTTCTTC	CASSETGARRDEQFF
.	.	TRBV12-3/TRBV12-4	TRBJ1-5	TGTGCCAGCAGTCCCCAATCTTGGCAGCCCCAGCATTTT	CASSPQSWQPQHF
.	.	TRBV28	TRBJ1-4	TGTGCCAGCAGTTGGCCTCAGGGACGCTATAATGAAAAACTGTTTTTT	CASSWPQGRYNEKLFF